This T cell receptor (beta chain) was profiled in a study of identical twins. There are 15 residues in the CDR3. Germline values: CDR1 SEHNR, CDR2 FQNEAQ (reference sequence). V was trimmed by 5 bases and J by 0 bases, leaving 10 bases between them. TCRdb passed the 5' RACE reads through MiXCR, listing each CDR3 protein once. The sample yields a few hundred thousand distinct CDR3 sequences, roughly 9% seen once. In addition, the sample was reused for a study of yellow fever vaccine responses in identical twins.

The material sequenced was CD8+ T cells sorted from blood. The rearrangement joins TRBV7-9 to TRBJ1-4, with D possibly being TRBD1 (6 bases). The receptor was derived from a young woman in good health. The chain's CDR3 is CASSGRTATNEKLFF. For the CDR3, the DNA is TGTGCCAGCAGCGGCCGGACAGCAACTAATGAAAAACTGTTTTTT.